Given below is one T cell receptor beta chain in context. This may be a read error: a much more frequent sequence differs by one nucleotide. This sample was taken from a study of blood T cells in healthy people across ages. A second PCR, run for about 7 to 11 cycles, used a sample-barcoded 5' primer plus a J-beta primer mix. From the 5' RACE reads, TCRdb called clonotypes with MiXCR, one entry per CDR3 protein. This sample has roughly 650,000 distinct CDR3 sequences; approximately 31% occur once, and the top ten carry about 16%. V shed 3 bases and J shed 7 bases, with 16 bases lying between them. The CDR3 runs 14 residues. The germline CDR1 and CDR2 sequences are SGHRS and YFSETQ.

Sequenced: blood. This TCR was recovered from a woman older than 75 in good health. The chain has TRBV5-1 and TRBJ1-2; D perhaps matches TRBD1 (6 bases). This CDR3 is CASSWVGDKAGYTF. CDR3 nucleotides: TGCGCCAGCAGCTGGGTCGGGGACAAGGCTGGCTACACCTTC.